Listed below are T cell receptor beta chains from one sample, sequenced in a study of blood T cell repertoires in COVID-19. Here immunoSEQ multiplex PCR was the method, and the copy in TCRdb shows in-frame clones only, minus some. The table shows around 140,000 clones, with 84% occurring only once. The sequencing sample was made of peripheral blood. The receptor source for this set is a man aged 55-75 years with acute or convalescent COVID-19. CDR3s include the opening cysteine and the closing phenylalanine or tryptophan. A D gene is named only where the DNA matches it firmly. Expanded clones are given a class, and other clones once, few, many or no size at all.

CDR3 protein	CDR3 DNA	D gene	clone size	J gene	V gene
CASSLQRPSTQYF	TGTGCCAGCAGCTTACAGCGGCCCTCGACCCAGTACTTC	NA	NA	TRBJ2-5	TRBV7-8
CASSPDNYEQYF	TGTGCCAGCAGCCCGGACAACTACGAGCAGTACTTC	NA	NA	TRBJ2-7	TRBV7-9
CASSEFVGLALETQYF	TGTGCCAGCAGTGAATTCGTGGGACTAGCGTTGGAGACCCAGTACTTC	TRBD2	NA	TRBJ2-5	TRBV2
CASRQSVGALHEQYF	TGTGCCAGCAGGCAATCGGTCGGAGCCCTACACGAGCAGTACTTC	NA	NA	TRBJ2-7	TRBV3-1/TRBV3-2
CSATYSGGAGETQYF	TGCAGCGCTACCTATAGCGGGGGGGCCGGAGAGACCCAGTACTTC	TRBD2	NA	TRBJ2-5	TRBV29-1
CASSILGGTDGSPLHF	TGTGCCAGTAGTATTTTAGGCGGGACTGATGGTTCACCCCTCCACTTT	NA	NA	TRBJ1-6	TRBV19
CASSPTSGRTDTQYF	TGTGCCAGCTCGCCTACTAGCGGGAGGACAGATACGCAGTATTTT	TRBD2	NA	TRBJ2-3	TRBV18
CASSQGVPMNTEAFF	TGTGCCAGCAGCCAGGGCGTACCTATGAACACTGAAGCTTTCTTT	NA	NA	TRBJ1-1	TRBV7-2
CASNRGIYEQYF	TGTGCCAGCAACAGGGGGATATACGAGCAGTACTTC	TRBD1	NA	TRBJ2-7	TRBV28
CASRPLRGFTNTFYEQYF	TGTGCCAGCAGGCCGTTGCGGGGCTTTACTAATACCTTCTACGAGCAGTACTTC	NA	NA	TRBJ2-7	TRBV28
CASTDSPETQYF	TGTGCCAGCACGGACAGTCCAGAGACCCAGTACTTC	NA	NA	TRBJ2-5	TRBV6-5
CASSRVGTTSYEQYF	TGTGCCAGCAGCCGGGTCGGGACTACCTCCTACGAGCAGTACTTC	TRBD2	NA	TRBJ2-7	TRBV4-2
CSVEEDRGSGELFF	TGCAGCGTTGAAGAGGACAGGGGAAGCGGGGAGCTGTTTTTT	TRBD1	NA	TRBJ2-2	TRBV29-1
CASSFQSDTQYF	TGCGCCAGCAGCTTCCAATCCGATACGCAGTATTTT	NA	NA	TRBJ2-3	TRBV5-1
CASTQGGQFYGYTF	TGTGCCAGCACCCAGGGCGGACAGTTCTATGGCTACACCTTC	NA	NA	TRBJ1-2	TRBV5-4
CASSYGRREGETQYF	TGTGCCAGCAGTTACGGTCGCCGGGAGGGGGAGACCCAGTACTTC	TRBD2	NA	TRBJ2-5	TRBV6-5
CASSVGASGYTDTQYF	TGTGCCAGCAGCGTAGGGGCTAGCGGGTACACAGATACGCAGTATTTT	TRBD2	once	TRBJ2-3	TRBV9
CASSPPIWTGLGDEQYF	TGTGCCAGCTCACCACCCATCTGGACAGGTTTGGGTGACGAGCAGTACTTC	TRBD1	NA	TRBJ2-7	TRBV18
CASSPRPGQGVGQPQHF	TGTGCCAGCAGTCCGAGACCGGGACAGGGGGTGGGTCAGCCCCAGCATTTT	TRBD1	NA	TRBJ1-5	TRBV27
CASSYFDDTDTQYF	TGCGCCAGCAGCTACTTCGATGACACAGATACGCAGTATTTT	NA	NA	TRBJ2-3	TRBV5-1
CASSVVENYGYTF	TGTGCCAGCAGCGTAGTGGAGAACTATGGCTACACCTTC	NA	few	TRBJ1-2	TRBV9
CASSGTGAQETQYF	TGCGCCAGCAGCGGGACAGGGGCCCAAGAGACCCAGTACTTC	TRBD1	NA	TRBJ2-5	TRBV10-2
CASSPWTSGGSTDTQYF	TGTGCCAGCAGCCCGTGGACTAGCGGGGGTAGCACAGATACGCAGTATTTT	TRBD2	NA	TRBJ2-3	TRBV7-9
CASSPDRVNPYNSPLHF	TGTGCCAGCAGTCCAGACAGGGTTAATCCCTATAATTCACCCCTCCACTTT	TRBD1	NA	TRBJ1-6	TRBV27
CASRPGLAGGNTGELFF	TGTGCCAGCAGACCTGGACTAGCGGGGGGGAACACCGGGGAGCTGTTTTTT	TRBD2	NA	TRBJ2-2	TRBV11-2
CASGFGQGVNTGELFF	TGTGCTAGTGGTTTCGGACAGGGTGTGAACACCGGGGAGCTGTTTTTT	TRBD1	NA	TRBJ2-2	TRBV12-5
CASSQDTGRPQPQHF	TGTGCCAGCAGCCAAGATACGGGTAGGCCTCAGCCCCAGCATTTT	NA	NA	TRBJ1-5	TRBV3-1/TRBV3-2
CASKPREGEKLFF	TGTGCCAGTAAGCCCCGGGAAGGGGAAAAACTGTTTTTT	NA	NA	TRBJ1-4	TRBV19
CASSVGLALLDTQYF	TGTGCCAGCAGCGTAGGGCTAGCCTTACTCGATACGCAGTATTTT	NA	NA	TRBJ2-3	TRBV9
CASSVFGGQGESPLHF	TGTGCCAGTAGTGTCTTTGGGGGACAGGGTGAATCACCCCTCCACTTT	TRBD1	NA	TRBJ1-6	TRBV19
CASSTNRGSQETQYF	TGTGCCAGTAGTACAAACAGGGGAAGCCAAGAGACCCAGTACTTC	TRBD1	NA	TRBJ2-5	TRBV19
CASGDRGRGEKLFF	TGCGCCAGCGGAGACAGGGGGCGAGGTGAAAAACTGTTTTTT	TRBD1	few	TRBJ1-4	TRBV10-2